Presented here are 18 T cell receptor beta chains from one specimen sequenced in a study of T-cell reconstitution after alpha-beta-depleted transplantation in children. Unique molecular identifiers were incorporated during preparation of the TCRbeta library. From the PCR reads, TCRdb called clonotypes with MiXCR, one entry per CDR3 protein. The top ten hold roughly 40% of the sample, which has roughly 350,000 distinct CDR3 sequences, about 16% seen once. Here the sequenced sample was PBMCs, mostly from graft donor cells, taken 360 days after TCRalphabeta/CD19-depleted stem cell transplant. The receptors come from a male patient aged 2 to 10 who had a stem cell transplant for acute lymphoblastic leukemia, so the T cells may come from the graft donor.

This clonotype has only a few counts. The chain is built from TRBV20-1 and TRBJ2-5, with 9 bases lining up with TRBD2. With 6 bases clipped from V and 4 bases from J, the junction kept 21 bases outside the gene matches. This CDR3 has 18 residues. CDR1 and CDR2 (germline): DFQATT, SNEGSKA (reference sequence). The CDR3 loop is CSANRPAGGDIAGETQYF. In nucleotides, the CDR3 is TGCAGTGCCAATCGACCAGCGGGAGGAGACATAGCGGGAGAGACCCAGTACTTC.

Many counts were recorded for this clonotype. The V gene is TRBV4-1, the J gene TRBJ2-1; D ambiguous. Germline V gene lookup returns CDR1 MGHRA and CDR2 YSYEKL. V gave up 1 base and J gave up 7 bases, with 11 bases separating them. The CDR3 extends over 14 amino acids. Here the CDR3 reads CASSQGLRVNEQFF. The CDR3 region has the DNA TGCGCCAGCAGCCAAGGGCTAAGGGTTAATGAGCAGTTCTTC.

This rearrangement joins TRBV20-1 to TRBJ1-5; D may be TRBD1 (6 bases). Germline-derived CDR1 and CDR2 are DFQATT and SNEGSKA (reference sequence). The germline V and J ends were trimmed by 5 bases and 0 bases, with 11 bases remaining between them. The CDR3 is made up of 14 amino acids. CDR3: CSARQGNSNQPQHF. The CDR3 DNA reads TGCAGTGCTCGTCAGGGGAATAGCAATCAGCCCCAGCATTTT.

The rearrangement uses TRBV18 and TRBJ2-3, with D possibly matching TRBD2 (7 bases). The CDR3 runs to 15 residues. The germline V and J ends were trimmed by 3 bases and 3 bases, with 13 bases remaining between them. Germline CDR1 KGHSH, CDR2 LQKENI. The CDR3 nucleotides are TGTGCCAGCTCACCGAACAGGGAGGGAACAGATACGCAGTATTTT. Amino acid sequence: CASSPNREGTDTQYF.

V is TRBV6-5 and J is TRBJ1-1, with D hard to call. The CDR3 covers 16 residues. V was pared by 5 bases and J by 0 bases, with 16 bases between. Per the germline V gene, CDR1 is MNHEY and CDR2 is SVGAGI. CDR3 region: CASSPAGVKLNTEAFF. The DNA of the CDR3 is TGTGCCAGCAGTCCCGCAGGAGTAAAACTGAACACTGAAGCTTTCTTT.

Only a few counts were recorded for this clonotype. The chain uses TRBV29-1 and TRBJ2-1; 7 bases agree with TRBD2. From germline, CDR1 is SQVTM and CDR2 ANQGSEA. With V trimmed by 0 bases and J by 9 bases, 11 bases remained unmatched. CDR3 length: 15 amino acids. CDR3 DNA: TGCAGCGTTGAAGAGGGGACTATTGTGGCGCCTGAGCAGTTCTTC. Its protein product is CSVEEGTIVAPEQFF.

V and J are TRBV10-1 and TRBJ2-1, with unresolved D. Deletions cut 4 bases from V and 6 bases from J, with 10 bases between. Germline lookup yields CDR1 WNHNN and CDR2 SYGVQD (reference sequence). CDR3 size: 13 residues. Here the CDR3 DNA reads TGCGCCAGCAGTGCGCCAGGAAGCAATGAGCAGTTCTTC. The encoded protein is CASSAPGSNEQFF.

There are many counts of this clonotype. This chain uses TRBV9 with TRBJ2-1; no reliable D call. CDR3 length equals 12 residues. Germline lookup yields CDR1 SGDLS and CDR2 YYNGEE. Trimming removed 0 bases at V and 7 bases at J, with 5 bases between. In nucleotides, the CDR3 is TGTGCCAGCAGCGTAGGCGTGAATGAGCAGTTCTTC. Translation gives CASSVGVNEQFF.

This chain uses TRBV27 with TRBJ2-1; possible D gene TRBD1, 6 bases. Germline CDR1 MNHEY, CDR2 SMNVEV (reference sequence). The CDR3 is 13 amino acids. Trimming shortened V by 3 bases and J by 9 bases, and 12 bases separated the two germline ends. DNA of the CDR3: TGTGCCAGCAGTTTGCTACAGGGCGGTGAGCAGTTCTTC. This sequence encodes CASSLLQGGEQFF.

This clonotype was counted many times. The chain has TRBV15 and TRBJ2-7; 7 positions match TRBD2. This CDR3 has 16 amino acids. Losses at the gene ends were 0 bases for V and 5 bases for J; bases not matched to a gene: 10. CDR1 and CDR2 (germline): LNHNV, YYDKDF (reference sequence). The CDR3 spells CATSRDRAGVFHEQYF. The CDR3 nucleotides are TGTGCCACCAGCAGAGATCGGGCGGGAGTCTTCCACGAGCAGTACTTC.

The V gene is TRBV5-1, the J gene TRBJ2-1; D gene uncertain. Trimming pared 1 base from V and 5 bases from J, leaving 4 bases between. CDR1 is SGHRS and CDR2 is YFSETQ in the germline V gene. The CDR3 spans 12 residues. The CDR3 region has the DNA TGCGCCAGCAGCTTGTGGGACAATGAGCAGTTCTTC. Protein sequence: CASSLWDNEQFF.

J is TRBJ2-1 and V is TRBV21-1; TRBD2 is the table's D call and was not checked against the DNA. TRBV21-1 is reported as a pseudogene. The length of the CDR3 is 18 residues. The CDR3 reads CASSKGPSLAAVSNEQFF. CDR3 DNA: TGTGCCAGCAGCAAAGGCCCCTCGCTAGCGGCTGTTTCCAATGAGCAGTTCTTC.

The CDR3 bases are TGCGCCAGCAGCTTCCAGCGGGAGGGGACCGGGGAGCTGTTTTTT. Translated, it gives CASSFQREGTGELFF. The chain recombines TRBV5-1 with TRBJ2-2; 10 nucleotides match TRBD2. The V gene end was trimmed by 2 bases and the J gene end by 5 bases; junction bases not matched to a gene: 3. This CDR3 has 15 amino acids. Germline loops: CDR1 SGHRS, CDR2 YFSETQ.

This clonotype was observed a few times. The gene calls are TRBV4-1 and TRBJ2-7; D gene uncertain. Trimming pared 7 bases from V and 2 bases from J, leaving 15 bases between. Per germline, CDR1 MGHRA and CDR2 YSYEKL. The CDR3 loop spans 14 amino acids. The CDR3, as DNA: TGCGCCAGCAAAGTCGCGCTCGGAGCCTACGAGCAGTACTTC. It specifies CASKVALGAYEQYF.

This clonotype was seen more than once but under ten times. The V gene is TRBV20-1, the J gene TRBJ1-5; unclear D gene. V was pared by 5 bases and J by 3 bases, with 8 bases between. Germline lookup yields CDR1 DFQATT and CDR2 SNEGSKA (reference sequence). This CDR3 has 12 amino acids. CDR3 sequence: CSAGRANQPQHF. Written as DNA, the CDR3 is TGCAGTGCTGGTAGGGCCAATCAGCCCCAGCATTTT.

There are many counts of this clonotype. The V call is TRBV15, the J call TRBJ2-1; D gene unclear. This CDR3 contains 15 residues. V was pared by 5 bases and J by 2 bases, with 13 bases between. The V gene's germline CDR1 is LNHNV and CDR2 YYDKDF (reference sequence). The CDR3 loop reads CATSFLGFAYNEQFF. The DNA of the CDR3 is TGTGCCACCAGCTTTCTTGGTTTTGCCTACAATGAGCAGTTCTTC.

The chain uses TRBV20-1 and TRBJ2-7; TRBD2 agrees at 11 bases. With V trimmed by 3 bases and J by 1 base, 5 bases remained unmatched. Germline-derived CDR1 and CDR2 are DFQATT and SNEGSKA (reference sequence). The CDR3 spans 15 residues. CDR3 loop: CSASASGRLSYEQYF. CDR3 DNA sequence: TGCAGTGCTAGTGCTAGCGGGAGGCTTTCCTACGAGCAGTACTTC.

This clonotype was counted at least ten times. The CDR3 spells CASSPGTPQETQYF. The CDR3 coding sequence is TGCGCCAGCAGCCCCGGGACCCCACAAGAGACCCAGTACTTC. The chain employs TRBV4-1 and TRBJ2-5; the D call may be TRBD1 or TRBD2 (5 bases each). The CDR3 loop spans 14 amino acids. The ends were cut back, 4 bases at V and 2 bases at J, with 11 bases in the middle. The V gene's germline CDR1 is MGHRA and CDR2 YSYEKL.